What follows are 23 T cell receptor beta chains derived from one specimen sequenced in a study of blood T cell repertoires in COVID-19. Data came from immunoSEQ multiplex PCR; TCRdb stores just in-frame clones and leaves some out. The sample includes about 200,000 clones, around 80% of them seen just once. Material for sequencing was peripheral blood. Source of these receptors: a man between 60 and 75 years old with acute or convalescent COVID-19.

V usage is TRBV2 and J usage is TRBJ2-7, with D tentatively TRBD2 (5 bases). From germline, CDR1 is SNHLY and CDR2 FYNNEI. V lost 8 bases to trimming and J lost 4 bases, with 6 bases between them. This CDR3 contains 10 residues. CDR3 region: CASAGYEQYF. The CDR3 DNA is TGTGCCAGCGCGGGTTACGAGCAGTACTTC.

CDR3 region: CASSPPSRGYLDTQYF. In DNA, the CDR3 is TGTGCCAGCTCACCACCTTCAAGGGGATACTTAGATACGCAGTATTTT. This sequence joins TRBV18 and TRBJ2-3; D perhaps matches TRBD1 (5 bases). Germline V lookup: CDR1 KGHSH, CDR2 LQKENI. The CDR3 is made up of 16 amino acids. V was clipped by 0 bases and J by 5 bases, with 15 bases between them.

The V call is TRBV25-1, the J call TRBJ1-4, with 8 bases lining up with TRBD1. Germline V gives CDR1 MGHDK, CDR2 SYGVNS. Germline trimming cut 2 bases from V and 8 bases from J; bases unmatched to any gene: 7. There are 15 residues in the CDR3. CDR3 region: CASSESLGTGEKLFF. The DNA of the CDR3 is TGTGCCAGCAGTGAAAGTTTAGGGACAGGCGAAAAACTGTTTTTT.

At least ten counts were recorded for this clone. The genes are TRBV3-1 (or the pseudogene TRBV3-2) and TRBJ1-1; no firm D call. There are 13 residues in the CDR3. Trimming shortened V by 4 bases and J by 3 bases, and 9 bases separated the two germline ends. Germline CDR1 is LGHDT and CDR2 is YNNKEL (reference sequence). CDR3 amino acids: CASSPDGYTEAFF. CDR3 nucleotide sequence: TGTGCCAGCAGCCCTGACGGGTACACTGAAGCTTTCTTT.

The chain recombines TRBV14 with TRBJ2-3; D is unresolved. Trimming pared 0 bases from V and 0 bases from J, leaving 7 bases between. The CDR3 is 15 amino acids. Germline assignment: CDR1 SGHDN and CDR2 FVKESK. The CDR3 is CASSQEYISTDTQYF. The CDR3 DNA is TGTGCCAGCAGCCAAGAATACATCAGCACAGATACGCAGTATTTT.

V is TRBV15 and J is TRBJ1-1; possible D gene TRBD1, 6 bases. Trimming took 3 bases from V and 3 from J, leaving 14 bases between them. CDR1 is LNHNV, CDR2 YYDKDF, per germline (reference sequence). This CDR3 has 15 amino acids. The CDR3 bases are TGTGCCACCAGCAGTGTTACAGGGTGGGACACTGAAGCTTTCTTT. Its translation is CATSSVTGWDTEAFF.

This clone was seen once. This sequence joins TRBV7-3 and TRBJ2-1, with TRBD2 as a possible D gene (6 bases). This CDR3 is built from 16 residues. V was clipped by 0 bases and J by 4 bases, with 13 bases between them. CDR1 is SGHTA, CDR2 FQGTGA, per germline. The CDR3 spells CASSLTGGAGYNEQFF. The DNA of the CDR3 is TGTGCCAGCAGCTTAACGGGTGGGGCGGGGTACAATGAGCAGTTCTTC.

Only a few counts were recorded for this clone. V gene TRBV6-6 combines with J gene TRBJ1-2; TRBD1 matches 7 bases. V shed 6 bases and J 3 bases; nucleotides not matched to a gene: 10. The CDR3 extends over 15 amino acids. In germline, CDR1 is MNHNY, CDR2 SVGAGI (reference sequence). CDR3 DNA: TGTGCCAGCAGGACCAGACAGGGTCCTCACTATGGCTACACCTTC. This gives the protein CASRTRQGPHYGYTF.

The chain has TRBV7-8 and TRBJ2-1, with TRBD2 identical over 7 bases. The CDR3 has 14 residues. The germline V gene encodes CDR1 SGHVS and CDR2 FQNEAQ. The trim removed 4 bases at V and 7 bases at J, leaving 7 bases unmatched. CDR3 loop: CASSSSGPLNEQFF. The CDR3 DNA reads TGTGCCAGCAGCTCTAGCGGACCCCTAAATGAGCAGTTCTTC. The full variable domain, its missing parts supplied by reference TRBV7-8 and TRBJ2-1, is GAGVSQSPRYKVAKRGQDVALRCDPISGHVSLFWYQQALGQGPEFLTYFQNEAQLDKSGLPSDRFFAERPEGSVSTLKIQRTQQEDSAVYLCASSSSGPLNEQFFGPGTRLTVL.

This chain joins TRBV5-8 and TRBJ1-5; 8 nucleotides align to TRBD1. The CDR3 consists of 15 residues. Per germline, CDR1 SGHTS and CDR2 YDEGEE. V was clipped by 1 base and J by 5 bases; unmatched bases: 5. The CDR3 reads CASSLTRTGHQPQHF. The DNA for the CDR3 is TGTGCCAGCAGCTTGACCAGGACAGGGCATCAGCCCCAGCATTTT.

The chain couples TRBV7-9 to TRBJ2-1; TRBD1 is a possible D gene (5 bases). Germline V gives CDR1 SEHNR, CDR2 FQNEAQ (reference sequence). V was pared by 8 bases and J by 7 bases, with 18 bases between. CDR3 length: 14 residues. The CDR3 region is CASLSPDSLNEQFF. The CDR3 DNA reads as TGTGCCAGCCTAAGCCCAGACAGCCTAAATGAGCAGTTCTTC.

The V gene is TRBV4-1, the J gene TRBJ2-7, with D possibly being TRBD2 (7 bases). Per germline, CDR1 MGHRA and CDR2 YSYEKL. This CDR3 comprises 15 residues. V was cut by 1 base and J by 4 bases, with 14 bases left in between. Written as DNA, the CDR3 is TGCGCCAGCAGCCAAGGGAGGGGAGGGGGATACGAGCAGTACTTC. This gives the protein CASSQGRGGGYEQYF.

The chain couples TRBV12-3 or TRBV12-4 to TRBJ2-5; perhaps TRBD2 as D (6 bases). Trimming removed 6 bases at V and 5 bases at J, with 13 bases between. The CDR3 extends over 13 amino acids. The CDR3 spells CASSEAGSETQYF. The CDR3 coding sequence is TGTGCCAGCAGCGAGGCGGGGAGCGAGACCCAGTACTTC.

V gene TRBV27 combines with J gene TRBJ2-3; 8 bases are a match to TRBD2. V shed 9 bases and J 2 bases; nucleotides not matched to a gene: 7. Germline V gene sequence: CDR1 MNHEY, CDR2 SMNVEV (reference sequence). The CDR3 is made up of 14 amino acids. The CDR3 coding sequence is TGTGCCAGTTCAACTAGCGGCCCCACAGATACGCAGTATTTT. This sequence encodes CASSTSGPTDTQYF.

CDR3 amino acids: CASSHRDSRDTQYF. DNA of the CDR3: TGTGCCAGCAGTCACCGGGACTCCAGAGATACGCAGTATTTT. The chain uses TRBV6-2 or TRBV6-3 and TRBJ2-3, with D possibly matching TRBD2 (6 bases). The CDR3 loop spans 14 amino acids. Looked up from germline, CDR1 is MNHEY and CDR2 is SVGEGT. Trimming took off 5 bases at V and 5 bases at J, with 14 bases between the two ends.

The V gene is TRBV5-1, the J gene TRBJ2-1, with D uncertain. The CDR3 length is 15 residues. Germline CDR1 is SGHRS and CDR2 is YFSETQ. Trimming removed 0 bases at V and 4 bases at J, with 11 bases between. CDR3 amino acids: CASSLEAGSYNEQFF. The CDR3, as DNA: TGCGCCAGCAGCTTGGAGGCAGGTTCGTACAATGAGCAGTTCTTC.

This rearrangement joins TRBV6-6 to TRBJ2-1; D remains unclear. V lost 7 bases, J lost 0 bases, and 10 bases lay in between. Germline CDR1 is MNHNY and CDR2 is SVGAGI (reference sequence). The CDR3 covers 14 residues. The CDR3 coding sequence is TGTGCCAGCATTTCTAGTAGCTCCTACAATGAGCAGTTCTTC. Encoded protein: CASISSSSYNEQFF.

This clone has just one count. The chain has TRBV18 and TRBJ1-1, with 9 bases matching TRBD1. CDR1 and CDR2 (germline): KGHSH, LQKENI. This CDR3 region has 16 residues. V trimming: 0 bases; J trimming: 5 bases; junction bases outside the gene matches: 7. CDR3 sequence: CASSPPGQGLRTEAFF. CDR3 in DNA: TGTGCCAGCTCACCACCGGGACAGGGTTTAAGGACTGAAGCTTTCTTT.

CDR3 region: CASSYSGLGSYEQYF. As DNA, the CDR3 is TGTGCCAGCAGTTACTCGGGACTAGGCTCCTACGAGCAGTACTTC. The J gene is TRBJ2-7, the V gene TRBV6-5; 8 bases are shared with TRBD2. The length of the CDR3 is 15 residues. Unmatched junction bases numbered 1, after V lost 0 bases and J lost 0 bases. The germline CDR1 and CDR2 sequences are MNHEY and SVGAGI.

A few counts support this clone. The chain joins TRBV15 to TRBJ1-1; 9 nucleotides match TRBD1. Germline V gene sequence: CDR1 LNHNV, CDR2 YYDKDF (reference sequence). The CDR3 has 15 residues. V was clipped by 0 bases and J by 10 bases; unmatched bases: 9. The CDR3 DNA sequence: TGTGCCACCAGCAGAGAAGTTACAGGGGGCGCAGGAGCTTTCTTT. Protein: CATSREVTGGAGAFF.

This clone was recorded a few times. The gene calls are TRBV9 and TRBJ2-1; 12 bases are shared with TRBD2. Germline lookup yields CDR1 SGDLS and CDR2 YYNGEE. J gave up 3 bases and V 4 bases, and 2 bases lay outside the gene matches. CDR3 size: 15 residues. CDR3 DNA: TGTGCCAGCAGCCTACTAGCGGGGGGCTACAATGAGCAGTTCTTC. This sequence encodes CASSLLAGGYNEQFF. The full variable domain, completed using reference TRBV9 and TRBJ2-1, is DSGVTQTPKHLITATGQRVTLRCSPRSGDLSVYWYQQSLDQGLQFLIQYYNGEERAKGNILERFSAQQFPDLHSELNLSSLELGDSALYFCASSLLAGGYNEQFFGPGTRLTVL.

V is TRBV10-3 and J is TRBJ1-2; D call uncertain. This CDR3 is 11 amino acids long. Germline V gene lookup returns CDR1 ENHRY and CDR2 SYGVKD. With 8 bases removed from V and 6 bases from J, the gap between germline ends came to 10 bases. CDR3: CAISPDHGYTF. In nucleotides, the CDR3 is TGTGCCATCTCCCCAGATCATGGCTACACCTTC.

The rearrangement uses TRBV2 and TRBJ2-2; 8 bases are shared with TRBD1. V shed 6 bases and J 6 bases; nucleotides not matched to a gene: 3. Germline values: CDR1 SNHLY, CDR2 FYNNEI. The CDR3 runs 13 residues. CDR3 amino acids: CASSPQGAGELFF. The CDR3 DNA sequence: TGTGCCAGCAGCCCACAGGGGGCCGGGGAGCTGTTTTTT.